This TCR beta chain came from a study of prognosis after radiotherapy for stage I lung cancer. Study as a whole: Patients with stage I non-small cell lung cancer joined the study from early 2018 through January 2019. Radiotherapy: SBRT, 3 to 5 fractions, biologically effective dose at least 100 Gy.

This clonotype was observed many times. Multiplex PCR, run in two rounds, amplified TCR beta CDR3 from genomic DNA. First-round PCR amplification was performed with primers specific to each TRBV and TRBJ gene. TCRdb processed the multiplex PCR reads anew with MiXCR; each CDR3 protein has one entry. The sample gives some 35,000 distinct CDR3 sequences, 30% to 35% of which show up once; 25% to 30% is in the top ten. The CDR3 sequence is 13 residues long. Losses at the gene ends were 3 bases for V and 15 bases for J; bases not matched to a gene: 7. Per germline, CDR1 DFQATT and CDR2 SNEGSKA (reference sequence).

This receptor was taken from a donor over 45 with non-small cell lung cancer. Sequences were derived from PBMCs, sampled before or after stereotactic body radiation therapy (not recorded which). This rearrangement joins TRBV20-1 to TRBJ2-1; 14 bases agree with TRBD2. Here the CDR3 DNA reads TGCAGTGCTAGTGGGGGACTAGCGGGGGAAAGGTTCTTC. It is translated as CSASGGLAGERFF.